One sample yielded the 15 T cell receptor beta chains listed below, sequenced in a study of CD8+ T cells in alopecia areata. Treatment indicated: oral pan-JAK inhibitor, 5-10 mg twice daily. cDNA prepared by RNA extraction and subsequent reverse transcription served as the template for sequencing. Sequenced by immunoSEQ multiplex PCR; TCRdb stores in-frame clones only, minus some. The table lists about 76,000 clones, around 67% of them singletons, with 20% to 30% in the top ten. This sample comprised CD8+ T cells sorted from blood, obtained at week 24, from a patient treated with tofacitinib. The receptors were gathered from a human donor with alopecia areata.

This clone came up a few times. The rearrangement joins TRBV7-8 to TRBJ1-5; D ambiguous. The CDR3 loop spans 15 amino acids. The germline V gene has CDR1 SGHVS and CDR2 FQNEAQ. V was shortened by 4 bases and J by 4 bases, with 14 bases between the two germline ends. CDR3 nucleotide sequence: TGTGCCAGCAGCTCTCCATCTACTGGGAATCAGCCCCAGCATTTT. Its protein product is CASSSPSTGNQPQHF.

V usage is TRBV4-3 and J usage is TRBJ2-3; D is uncertain. Germline V gene lookup returns CDR1 LGHNA and CDR2 YSLEER. The CDR3 spans 15 residues. Trimming pared 0 bases from V and 6 bases from J, leaving 13 bases between. The CDR3 DNA reads as TGCGCCAGCAGCCAAGACTGGAGTCTCCCGGATACGCAGTATTTT. Amino acid sequence: CASSQDWSLPDTQYF.

Here the CDR3 reads CASSVQGSTGELFF. The CDR3 DNA follows: TGTGCCAGCAGCGTACAGGGGAGCACCGGGGAGCTGTTTTTT. The V and J genes are TRBV7-8 and TRBJ2-2; 7 nucleotides line up with TRBD1. Germline V gives CDR1 SGHVS, CDR2 FQNEAQ. The CDR3 has 14 amino acids. V shed 5 bases and J 4 bases; nucleotides not matched to a gene: 4.

V and J are TRBV27 and TRBJ2-4, with TRBD1 matching 7 bases. The CDR3 runs 15 residues. CDR1 and CDR2 from the germline V gene are MNHEY and SMNVEV (reference sequence). V was clipped by 4 bases and J by 7 bases; unmatched bases: 10. The DNA of the CDR3 is TGTGCCAGCAGTTCCACGACAGGGTCGGGGAACATTCAGTACTTC. As protein: CASSSTTGSGNIQYF.

V is TRBV9 and J is TRBJ2-3; 8 nucleotides agree with TRBD2. Trimming cost V 8 bases and J 7 bases; bases outside gene matches: 15. The CDR3 spans 15 residues. Germline loops: CDR1 SGDLS, CDR2 YYNGEE. CDR3 coding DNA: TGTGCCAGTGGGAAAAGCGGGGGCCTGGGAAATACGCAGTATTTT. This gives the protein CASGKSGGLGNTQYF.

This sequence joins TRBV5-5 and TRBJ2-7; unclear D gene. This CDR3 has 14 amino acids. Between the trimmed V and J ends, which lost 0 bases and 2 bases, there was a span of 9 bases. CDR1 and CDR2 (germline): SGHKS, YYEKEE (reference sequence). The CDR3 coding sequence is TGTGCCAGCAGCTTGGTATCCAGCACCTACGAGCAGTACTTC. The encoded protein is CASSLVSSTYEQYF.

The rearrangement uses TRBV9 and TRBJ2-1; tentatively, D is TRBD2 (5 bases). Germline values: CDR1 SGDLS, CDR2 YYNGEE. The germline V and J ends were trimmed by 2 bases and 8 bases, with 17 bases remaining between them. The CDR3 is 15 residues long. CDR3 nucleotide sequence: TGTGCCAGCAGCGTGGGGAGCGCCGCCGGTCATGAGCAGTTCTTC. It specifies CASSVGSAAGHEQFF.

The V gene is TRBV5-1, the J gene TRBJ1-1; no firm D call. This CDR3 has 13 amino acids. Germline V gene sequence: CDR1 SGHRS, CDR2 YFSETQ. Trimming left V 0 bases short and J 1 base short, with 4 bases between. The CDR3 spells CASSLAPNTEAFF. For the CDR3, the DNA is TGCGCCAGCAGCTTGGCCCCGAACACTGAAGCTTTCTTT.

The V call is TRBV7-9, the J call TRBJ2-7; D is possibly TRBD1 (5 bases). The CDR3 is made up of 15 amino acids. Trimming took off 4 bases at V and 3 bases at J, with 16 bases between the two ends. Germline V gene lookup returns CDR1 SEHNR and CDR2 FQNEAQ (reference sequence). CDR3 in DNA: TGTGCCAGCAGCTCCGCGTTGGCAGGGCACTACGAGCAGTACTTC. This translates into CASSSALAGHYEQYF.

The J gene is TRBJ2-7, the V gene TRBV18, with TRBD1 matching over 7 bases. Per the germline V gene, CDR1 is KGHSH and CDR2 is LQKENI. This CDR3 is 18 amino acids long. Trimming removed 2 bases from V and 4 bases from J; junction bases left unmatched: 17. CDR3 sequence reads: CASSPIGQAVTGTYEQYF. The CDR3 nucleotides are TGTGCCAGCTCACCAATCGGACAGGCAGTAACCGGGACATACGAGCAGTACTTC.

The count of this clone is one. This rearrangement joins TRBV7-9 to TRBJ1-1; D unclear. The length of the CDR3 is 13 residues. Between the trimmed V and J ends, which lost 5 bases and 0 bases, there was a span of 7 bases. CDR1 is SEHNR, CDR2 FQNEAQ, per germline (reference sequence). CDR3 nucleotide sequence: TGTGCCAGCAGCGCGCAATTGAACACTGAAGCTTTCTTT. Its translation: CASSAQLNTEAFF.

The chain joins TRBV7-6 to TRBJ2-1, with 10 bases aligning to TRBD2. V lost 1 base, J lost 6 bases, and 9 bases stayed unmatched. The CDR3 length is 17 residues. Germline loops: CDR1 SGHVS, CDR2 FNYEAQ. CDR3 sequence (DNA): TGTGCCAGCAGCTTAGGGTCCCTAGCGGGAGCGCCCAATGAGCAGTTCTTC. Amino acid sequence: CASSLGSLAGAPNEQFF.

V gene TRBV25-1 combines with J gene TRBJ2-3; D ambiguous. The CDR3 totals 14 residues. The V end was cut by 0 bases, the J end by 5 bases, with 9 bases between. Per germline, CDR1 MGHDK and CDR2 SYGVNS. The CDR3 is CASSEYKGRDTQYF. The CDR3 DNA is TGTGCCAGCAGTGAATATAAGGGCCGAGATACGCAGTATTTT.

The chain couples TRBV9 to TRBJ1-1, with D unresolved. Trimming stripped 0 bases from V and 8 bases from J, with 20 bases between. CDR1 and CDR2 from the germline V gene are SGDLS and YYNGEE. The CDR3 runs to 16 residues. The CDR3 nucleotides are TGTGCCAGCAGCGTAGTGCCGGACCGACTACTACCCGAAGCTTTCTTT. Translating it yields CASSVVPDRLLPEAFF. Supplemented by reference TRBV9 and TRBJ1-1, the full variable domain reads DSGVTQTPKHLITATGQRVTLRCSPRSGDLSVYWYQQSLDQGLQFLIQYYNGEERAKGNILERFSAQQFPDLHSELNLSSLELGDSALYFCASSVVPDRLLPEAFFGQGTRLTVV.

The V gene is TRBV2, the J gene TRBJ1-5; D unresolved. Trimming took 2 bases from V and 4 from J, leaving 12 bases between them. This CDR3 comprises 15 residues. In germline, CDR1 is SNHLY, CDR2 FYNNEI. This CDR3 is CASSEYGQPNQPQHF. The CDR3 nucleotides are TGTGCCAGCAGTGAATACGGCCAACCTAATCAGCCCCAGCATTTT.